Listed below are T cell receptor beta chains from one sample, sequenced in a study of shared clonotypes between healthy human individuals. Sequencing used immunoSEQ multiplex PCR; TCRdb keeps in-frame clones, though not all of them. The table has some 470,000 clones, around 80% seen once. Sequenced: PBMCs. These receptors were obtained from a woman aged 40-49 years in good health. Some clones in this sample may be carry-over from other donors' samples. The CDR3 runs from the conserved cysteine through the conserved F or W. The D gene is left open where the match is weak. Size is stated for part of the rows, as once, few or many counts, or as a class when the clone is expanded.

d_gene: TRBD2
v_gene: TRBV5-4
abundance: .
j_gene: TRBJ2-7
CDR3aa: CASILSGRNDEQYF
CDR3nt: TGTGCCAGCATCCTAAGCGGGAGGAACGACGAGCAGTACTTC

d_gene: .
v_gene: TRBV7-3
abundance: .
j_gene: TRBJ1-5
CDR3aa: CASSSVGGEGQPQHF
CDR3nt: TGTGCCAGCAGCTCCGTGGGAGGGGAGGGTCAGCCCCAGCATTTT

d_gene: .
v_gene: TRBV6-5
abundance: .
j_gene: TRBJ2-2
CDR3aa: CASSFQGNTGELFF
CDR3nt: TGTGCCAGCAGTTTTCAGGGGAACACCGGGGAGCTGTTTTTT

d_gene: TRBD1
v_gene: TRBV10-1
abundance: .
j_gene: TRBJ2-3
CDR3aa: CASSDGTGTDTQYF
CDR3nt: TGCGCCAGCAGTGATGGGACAGGGACGGATACGCAGTATTTT

d_gene: TRBD1
v_gene: TRBV19
abundance: .
j_gene: TRBJ1-2
CDR3aa: CASSNQGARNGYTF
CDR3nt: TGTGCCAGTAGTAACCAGGGGGCGCGAAATGGCTACACCTTC

d_gene: .
v_gene: TRBV28
abundance: .
j_gene: TRBJ1-4
CDR3aa: CASRPVGPREKLFF
CDR3nt: TGTGCCAGCAGGCCGGTGGGGCCTCGGGAAAAACTGTTTTTT

d_gene: TRBD1
v_gene: TRBV5-1
abundance: few
j_gene: TRBJ1-4
CDR3aa: CASSAWDSEKLFF
CDR3nt: TGCGCCAGCAGCGCTTGGGACAGTGAAAAACTGTTTTTT

d_gene: .
v_gene: TRBV27
abundance: few
j_gene: TRBJ1-1
CDR3aa: CASSPHLMVGGTEAFF
CDR3nt: TGTGCCAGCAGCCCACATTTGATGGTGGGGGGCACTGAAGCTTTCTTT

d_gene: .
v_gene: TRBV18
abundance: once
j_gene: TRBJ1-2
CDR3aa: CASSPPSRSNYGYTF
CDR3nt: TGTGCCAGCTCACCACCTTCTAGATCTAACTATGGCTACACCTTC

d_gene: TRBD1
v_gene: TRBV11-3
abundance: .
j_gene: TRBJ1-3
CDR3aa: CASSLGGPGTASSGNTIYF
CDR3nt: TGTGCCAGCAGCTTAGGAGGTCCCGGGACAGCAAGCTCTGGAAACACCATATATTTT

d_gene: .
v_gene: TRBV5-1
abundance: .
j_gene: TRBJ2-3
CDR3aa: CASSPGQITDTQYF
CDR3nt: TGCGCCAGCAGCCCTGGACAGATCACAGATACGCAGTATTTT

d_gene: TRBD1
v_gene: TRBV5-1
abundance: .
j_gene: TRBJ1-2
CDR3aa: CASSPDRERYGYTF
CDR3nt: TGCGCCAGCAGCCCCGACAGGGAGAGGTATGGCTACACCTTC

d_gene: TRBD1
v_gene: TRBV6-6
abundance: .
j_gene: TRBJ1-1
CDR3aa: CASSPTRDRRTEAFF
CDR3nt: TGTGCCAGCAGTCCAACTCGGGACAGGAGGACTGAAGCTTTCTTT

d_gene: .
v_gene: TRBV21-1
abundance: once
j_gene: TRBJ1-5
CDR3aa: CASSSGPTGVRDQPQHF
CDR3nt: TGTGCCAGCAGCTCCGGCCCAACAGGGGTAAGGGATCAGCCCCAGCATTTT

d_gene: TRBD2
v_gene: TRBV7-9
abundance: many
j_gene: TRBJ2-1
CDR3aa: CASSLGAGVNNEQFF
CDR3nt: TGTGCCAGCAGCTTAGGAGCGGGAGTGAACAATGAGCAGTTCTTC

d_gene: .
v_gene: TRBV6-6
abundance: .
j_gene: TRBJ2-2
CDR3aa: CASRGGLALNTGELFF
CDR3nt: TGTGCCAGCAGGGGGGGGCTAGCGCTTAACACCGGGGAGCTGTTTTTT

d_gene: .
v_gene: TRBV28
abundance: once
j_gene: TRBJ1-2
CDR3aa: CASSTPSGAGYGYTF
CDR3nt: TGTGCCAGCAGTACCCCCTCCGGGGCAGGCTATGGCTACACCTTC

d_gene: .
v_gene: TRBV6-1
abundance: .
j_gene: TRBJ2-1
CDR3aa: CASSEGPGAHGEQFF
CDR3nt: TGTGCCAGCAGTGAAGGCCCGGGGGCGCATGGTGAGCAGTTCTTC

d_gene: TRBD1
v_gene: TRBV4-2
abundance: .
j_gene: TRBJ2-7
CDR3aa: CASSGTGSDEQYF
CDR3nt: TGTGCCAGCAGCGGGACAGGGTCAGACGAGCAGTACTTC

d_gene: TRBD1
v_gene: TRBV6-1
abundance: .
j_gene: TRBJ1-1
CDR3aa: CASSDPGQVNTEAFF
CDR3nt: TGTGCCAGCAGTGACCCGGGACAGGTGAACACTGAAGCTTTCTTT

d_gene: .
v_gene: TRBV19
abundance: once
j_gene: TRBJ1-4
CDR3aa: CASSISSATNEKLFF
CDR3nt: TGTGCCAGTAGTATTTCGAGTGCAACTAATGAAAAACTGTTTTTT

d_gene: TRBD2
v_gene: TRBV7-9
abundance: .
j_gene: TRBJ2-3
CDR3aa: CASSEAASGWGTDTQYF
CDR3nt: TGTGCCAGCAGCGAGGCGGCTAGCGGGTGGGGCACGGATACGCAGTATTTT

d_gene: .
v_gene: TRBV15
abundance: .
j_gene: TRBJ2-5
CDR3aa: CATGREQETQYF
CDR3nt: TGTGCCACCGGACGGGAGCAAGAGACCCAGTACTTC

d_gene: TRBD2
v_gene: TRBV5-1
abundance: once
j_gene: TRBJ2-7
CDR3aa: CASSLEAGGVYEQYF
CDR3nt: TGCGCCAGCAGCTTGGAAGCGGGGGGAGTGTACGAGCAGTACTTC

d_gene: .
v_gene: TRBV6-1
abundance: few
j_gene: TRBJ1-5
CDR3aa: CASTLTNQPQHF
CDR3nt: TGTGCCAGCACCCTCACCAATCAGCCCCAGCATTTT

d_gene: .
v_gene: TRBV4-1
abundance: .
j_gene: TRBJ2-1
CDR3aa: CASSQVPGQLKSSYNEQFF
CDR3nt: TGCGCCAGCAGCCAAGTGCCCGGACAGCTAAAAAGCTCCTACAATGAGCAGTTCTTC

d_gene: TRBD2
v_gene: TRBV28
abundance: .
j_gene: TRBJ2-1
CDR3aa: CASRYTSTSGIYNEQFF
CDR3nt: TGTGCCAGCAGATATACCTCGACTAGCGGGATTTACAATGAGCAGTTCTTC

d_gene: TRBD2
v_gene: TRBV9
abundance: .
j_gene: TRBJ2-7
CDR3aa: CASSDGTTYEQYF
CDR3nt: TGTGCCAGCAGCGATGGGACTACCTACGAGCAGTACTTC

d_gene: TRBD2
v_gene: TRBV6-1
abundance: .
j_gene: TRBJ2-7
CDR3aa: CASSAYVSRTSGRALYEQYF
CDR3nt: TGTGCCAGCAGTGCCTACGTATCCCGGACTAGCGGGAGGGCCTTGTACGAGCAGTACTTC

d_gene: .
v_gene: TRBV29-1
abundance: .
j_gene: TRBJ2-7
CDR3aa: CSGMNSYEQYF
CDR3nt: TGCAGCGGTATGAACAGCTACGAGCAGTACTTC